This entry concerns a single T cell receptor beta chain. Using immunoSEQ multiplex PCR, the repertoire was profiled, and TCRdb retains in-frame clones only, with some absent. The repertoire holds approximately 2,000,000 clones, about 90% seen once, with about 0.41% in the top ten. The data were taken from a study of shared clonotypes between healthy human individuals. This CDR3 spans 13 amino acids. Germline CDR1 reads SQVTM; CDR2 reads ANQGSEA. V lost 6 bases, J lost 3 bases, and 12 bases lay in between. The sequencing sample was made of naive CD4+ T cells from PBMCs. Specified subset: CD45RA+ positively selected. The V and J genes are TRBV29-1 and TRBJ2-1, with D unclear. This clonotype was sampled from a man aged 18 to 29 in good health. Some clones in this sample may be carry-over from other donors' samples. CDR3 coding DNA: TGCAGCGTATCCAAGCCCCTCTACAATGAGCAGTTCTTC. This translates into CSVSKPLYNEQFF.